Following are 31 T cell receptor beta chains from one sample sequenced in a study of blood T cell repertoires in COVID-19. TCRdb keeps only in-frame clones here, not all; method: immunoSEQ multiplex PCR. The data contain 81,000 or so clones, roughly 92% of them singletons. The sequenced material came from peripheral blood. These receptor sequences come from a woman in her sixties with active COVID-19.

The chain is built from TRBV2 and TRBJ1-1; no reliable D call. The germline V gene encodes CDR1 SNHLY and CDR2 FYNNEI. The CDR3 sequence is 12 residues long. V dropped 3 bases and J dropped 3 bases, with 5 bases sitting between them. The CDR3 region has the DNA TGTGCCAGCAGTGATCGGTACACTGAAGCTTTCTTT. Encoded protein: CASSDRYTEAFF.

This clone was detected a few times. The chain uses TRBV28 and TRBJ2-1, with 9 bases matching TRBD1. The CDR3 extends over 16 amino acids. The J segment lost 8 bases and the V segment lost 5 bases, leaving 13 bases of the junction unmatched. Germline CDR1 reads MDHEN; CDR2 reads SYDVKM. The CDR3 bases are TGTGCCAGCAGTCGCCCCCGGGACAGGGATAGGCATGAGCAGTTCTTC. It encodes CASSRPRDRDRHEQFF.

The V gene is TRBV9, the J gene TRBJ2-1; the match to TRBD1 covers 9 bases. CDR3 length: 14 residues. J gave up 5 bases and V 3 bases, and 3 bases lay outside the gene matches. Germline assignment: CDR1 SGDLS and CDR2 YYNGEE. The CDR3 region is CASSEGTGNNEQFF. In DNA form, the CDR3 reads TGTGCCAGCAGCGAAGGGACAGGGAACAATGAGCAGTTCTTC.

The chain is built from TRBV16 and TRBJ2-7; possible D gene TRBD2, 6 bases. The germline V gene encodes CDR1 KGHSY and CDR2 FQNENV. This CDR3 is 12 amino acids long. V lost 0 bases to trimming and J lost 7 bases, with 7 bases between them. The CDR3 nucleotides are TGTGCCAGCAGCCAATCGGCGGGAGAGCAGTACTTC. Translation gives CASSQSAGEQYF. The variable domain in full, with the rest retrieved from reference TRBV16 and TRBJ2-7, is GEEVAQTPKHLVRGEGQKAKLYCAPIKGHSYVFWYQQVLKNEFKFLISFQNENVFDETGMPKERFSAKCLPNSPCSLEIQATKLEDSAVYFCASSQSAGEQYFGPGTRLTVT.

This clone was counted once. The genes are TRBV24-1 and TRBJ1-2; D unclear. The CDR3 totals 14 residues. Germline V gene data show CDR1 as KGHDR and CDR2 as SFDVKD. V was clipped by 3 bases and J by 1 base, with 8 bases between them. The CDR3, as DNA: TGTGCCACCAGTGATCGCGGGAATAACTATGGCTACACCTTC. Its translation is CATSDRGNNYGYTF.

J is TRBJ1-1 and V is TRBV5-4; 7 bases fit TRBD1. The J segment lost 2 bases and the V segment lost 4 bases, leaving 5 bases of the junction unmatched. Per germline, CDR1 SGHNT and CDR2 YYREEE (reference sequence). The CDR3 has 14 residues. CDR3 region: CASSPQGVNTEAFF. The CDR3 nucleotides are TGTGCCAGCAGCCCCCAGGGGGTAAACACTGAAGCTTTCTTT.

V gene TRBV7-2 combines with J gene TRBJ2-2; D possibly corresponds to TRBD1 (6 bases). Trimming removed 6 bases from V and 1 base from J, with 9 bases in between. This CDR3 contains 14 residues. Germline CDR1 and CDR2: SGHTA and FQGNSA. CDR3 amino acids: CASSWGQNTGELFF. The CDR3 bases are TGTGCCAGCAGTTGGGGGCAGAACACCGGGGAGCTGTTTTTT.

This rearrangement joins TRBV5-4 to TRBJ2-7; possible D gene TRBD1, 6 bases. The CDR3 covers 13 residues. With 4 bases removed from V and 3 bases from J, the gap between germline ends came to 11 bases. Germline CDR1 is SGHNT and CDR2 is YYREEE (reference sequence). The CDR3: CASSILDSYEQYF. The DNA of the CDR3 is TGTGCCAGCAGCATCCTGGACAGCTACGAGCAGTACTTC. Drawing the rest from reference TRBV5-4 and TRBJ2-7, the complete variable domain is ETGVTQSPTHLIKTRGQQVTLRCSSQSGHNTVSWYQQALGQGPQFIFQYYREEENGRGNFPPRFSGLQFPNYSSELNVNALELDDSALYLCASSILDSYEQYFGPGTRLTVT.

The rearrangement links TRBV4-1 to TRBJ1-6; no firm D call. The CDR3 length is 17 residues. V shed 0 bases and J shed 3 bases, with 12 bases lying between them. The V gene's germline CDR1 is MGHRA and CDR2 YSYEKL. DNA for the CDR3: TGCGCCAGCAGCCAAGAGGTTGCGGCAGACTATAATTCACCCCTCCACTTT. It translates to CASSQEVAADYNSPLHF.

The gene calls are TRBV27 and TRBJ2-1; a weak D match, TRBD1 (5 bases). Trimming took 8 bases from V and 2 from J, leaving 13 bases between them. CDR3 size: 14 residues. Germline V gene sequence: CDR1 MNHEY, CDR2 SMNVEV (reference sequence). Here the CDR3 DNA reads TGTGCCAGCGGTCAGGGTAAGGCCTACAATGAGCAGTTCTTC. It codes for CASGQGKAYNEQFF.

The V call is TRBV9, the J call TRBJ2-1, with a tentative D call TRBD2 (5 bases). The CDR3 spans 15 residues. CDR1 and CDR2 (germline): SGDLS, YYNGEE. The V and J ends lost 3 bases and 5 bases respectively, with 15 bases between them. The DNA of the CDR3 is TGTGCCAGCAGCGGGGCGGAGGCGGTTAACAATGAGCAGTTCTTC. This codes for CASSGAEAVNNEQFF.

Worth noting for this clone: The identical CDR3 is also encoded by other nucleotide sequences in the sample. The chain carries TRBV20-1 and TRBJ1-1; D is uncertain. V gave up 3 bases and J gave up 7 bases, with 9 bases separating them. Germline CDR1 reads DFQATT; CDR2 reads SNEGSKA (reference sequence). The CDR3 runs 11 residues. The CDR3 here is CSASSGHEAFF. CDR3 nucleotide sequence: TGCAGTGCTAGTTCGGGTCATGAAGCTTTCTTT.

This rearrangement joins TRBV6-2 or TRBV6-3 to TRBJ2-7; 12 bases fit TRBD1. V dropped 4 bases and J dropped 9; count of bases not matched to a gene: 13. CDR3 size: 16 residues. Per germline, CDR1 MNHEY and CDR2 SVGEGT. The CDR3 bases are TGTGCCAGCAGTTCAACCGGGACAGGGGGCCCCATTAGGCAGTACTTC. As protein: CASSSTGTGGPIRQYF.

The chain couples TRBV11-2 to TRBJ2-5, with a possible D match to TRBD1 (6 bases). This CDR3 region has 14 residues. Per the germline V gene, CDR1 is SGHAT and CDR2 is FQNNGV. Trimming took off 0 bases at V and 4 bases at J, with 9 bases between the two ends. CDR3 protein: CASSLEGGRETQYF. Written as DNA, the CDR3 is TGTGCCAGCAGCTTAGAAGGGGGTAGAGAGACCCAGTACTTC.

The V gene is TRBV24-1, the J gene TRBJ2-1; weak D call: TRBD2 (6 bases). V lost 1 base, J lost 8 bases, and 14 bases lay in between. The germline gives CDR1 KGHDR, CDR2 SFDVKD. The CDR3 loop spans 15 amino acids. Here the CDR3 DNA reads TGTGCCACCAGTGATTTCAGCCTAGCGAATGATGAGCAGTTCTTC. This encodes CATSDFSLANDEQFF.

The chain couples TRBV2 to TRBJ2-7; 14 bases line up with TRBD2. Germline V lookup: CDR1 SNHLY, CDR2 FYNNEI. The junction had 4 bases not matched to a gene; V was cut back by 5 bases and J by 7 bases. This CDR3 is built from 14 residues. Written as DNA, the CDR3 is TGTGCCAGCAGTAGACTAGCGGGGGGGCAGGAGCAGTACTTC. This sequence encodes CASSRLAGGQEQYF.

The chain's CDR3 is CASSFYGTSRYNEQFF. The CDR3 DNA follows: TGTGCCAGCAGCTTCTACGGGACTAGCAGATACAATGAGCAGTTCTTC. This chain links TRBV7-3 with TRBJ2-1, with 9 bases matching TRBD2. CDR3 length: 16 residues. Germline CDR1 is SGHTA and CDR2 is FQGTGA. With V trimmed by 3 bases and J by 4 bases, 7 bases remained unmatched.

This chain joins TRBV5-1 and TRBJ2-6, with a possible D match to TRBD1 (5 bases). Trimming took 2 bases from V and 2 from J, leaving 11 bases between them. This CDR3 contains 16 residues. Per the germline V gene, CDR1 is SGHRS and CDR2 is YFSETQ. CDR3 sequence reads: CASSLTPGTGANVLTF. CDR3 nucleotides: TGCGCCAGCAGCTTAACTCCAGGGACTGGGGCCAACGTCCTGACTTTC.

The DNA of the CDR3 is TGTGCCAGCAGTTACTCTGGGGGAGGCACTGAAGCTTTCTTT. Translated: CASSYSGGGTEAFF. The chain carries TRBV6-5 and TRBJ1-1; a possible D gene is TRBD1 (5 bases). The V and J ends lost 0 bases and 4 bases respectively, with 9 bases between them. Germline CDR1 is MNHEY and CDR2 is SVGAGI. There are 14 residues in the CDR3.

This clone was picked up one time. The rearrangement uses TRBV11-3 and TRBJ2-3; 10 bases match TRBD2. With 1 base clipped from V and 8 bases from J, the junction kept 6 bases outside the gene matches. This CDR3 comprises 15 residues. Germline-derived CDR1 and CDR2 are SGHNT and YENEEA. CDR3 coding DNA: TGTGCCAGCAGCTTAGCGGTCAGCGGGAGGGGTACGCAGTATTTT. Translating gives CASSLAVSGRGTQYF.

This chain uses TRBV6-5 with TRBJ1-5; no reliable D call. Germline V gene sequence: CDR1 MNHEY, CDR2 SVGAGI. The length of the CDR3 is 13 residues. The germline V and J ends were trimmed by 6 bases and 9 bases, with 15 bases remaining between them. The DNA of the CDR3 is TGTGCCAGCAGCCGCGGGCCAGCAACGCCCCAGCATTTT. Amino acid sequence: CASSRGPATPQHF.

This chain joins TRBV19 and TRBJ1-6; TRBD1 agrees at 11 bases. Unmatched junction bases numbered 5, after V lost 8 bases and J lost 5 bases. CDR1 is LNHDA and CDR2 is SQIVND in the germline V gene (reference sequence). This CDR3 spans 15 amino acids. This CDR3 reads CASWDRGINNSPLHF. CDR3 nucleotides: TGTGCCAGTTGGGACAGGGGGATAAATAATTCACCCCTCCACTTT.

The chain links TRBV11-2 to TRBJ1-2, with 9 bases that match TRBD1. The CDR3 is made up of 14 amino acids. The V and J ends lost 1 base and 8 bases, in that order; junction bases with no gene match: 5. CDR1 SGHAT and CDR2 FQNNGV come from the germline V gene. The CDR3 coding sequence is TGTGCCAGCAGCTTAGGGACAGGGGAAAGGGGCTACACCTTC. This encodes CASSLGTGERGYTF. Full variable domain (missing parts from reference TRBV11-2 and TRBJ1-2): EAGVAQSPRYKIIEKRQSVAFWCNPISGHATLYWYQQILGQGPKLLIQFQNNGVVDDSQLPKDRFSAERLKGVDSTLKIQPAKLEDSAVYLCASSLGTGERGYTFGSGTRLTVV.

This chain joins TRBV5-5 and TRBJ2-7, with TRBD1 matching over 8 bases. Unmatched junction bases numbered 7, after V lost 3 bases and J lost 2 bases. Germline V CDR1 and CDR2: SGHKS, YYEKEE (reference sequence). The CDR3 spans 15 residues. In DNA form, the CDR3 reads TGTGCCAGCAGCTCACTACCGGGACAGGCCTACGAGCAGTACTTC. It translates to CASSSLPGQAYEQYF.

The chain uses TRBV30 and TRBJ1-4, with 9 nucleotides matching TRBD1. Germline CDR1 is GTSNPN and CDR2 is SVGIG (reference sequence). The CDR3 loop spans 15 amino acids. The V and J ends lost 2 bases and 7 bases, in that order; junction bases with no gene match: 8. This CDR3 reads CAWSLTTGGAEKLFF. The CDR3 region has the DNA TGTGCCTGGAGTCTAACGACAGGGGGGGCTGAAAAACTGTTTTTT.

The rearrangement uses TRBV2 and TRBJ1-3; 12 nucleotides match TRBD1. Germline CDR1 is SNHLY and CDR2 is FYNNEI. V gave up 8 bases and J gave up 2 bases; unmatched junction bases: 13. This CDR3 spans 18 amino acids. Here the CDR3 reads CASHTGTGGAGPGNTIYF. The DNA for the CDR3 is TGTGCCAGCCACACCGGGACAGGGGGCGCCGGCCCTGGAAACACCATATATTTT.

The chain recombines TRBV12-3 or TRBV12-4 with TRBJ2-3; 9 nucleotides line up with TRBD1. V gave up 9 bases and J gave up 7 bases; unmatched junction bases: 8. This CDR3 region has 13 residues. CDR3 residues: CARKTGGCNTQYF. The DNA of the CDR3 is TGTGCCAGGAAGACAGGGGGTTGTAATACGCAGTATTTT.

The chain is built from TRBV5-5 and TRBJ2-2; D is possibly TRBD2 (5 bases). Trimming removed 4 bases from V and 6 bases from J, with 16 bases in between. The germline V gene encodes CDR1 SGHKS and CDR2 YYEKEE (reference sequence). This CDR3 region has 15 residues. The CDR3 DNA reads as TGTGCCAGCAGCGTTAGCGTTAAACGGCCCGGGGAGCTGTTTTTT. Residues: CASSVSVKRPGELFF.

This chain joins TRBV5-6 and TRBJ2-1; TRBD2 agrees at 10 bases. With V trimmed by 0 bases and J by 4 bases, 1 base remained unmatched. The CDR3 loop spans 15 amino acids. The germline V gene encodes CDR1 SGHDT and CDR2 YYEEEE. CDR3 sequence reads: CASSLVGLAYNEQFF. The CDR3 DNA reads TGTGCCAGCAGCTTGGTGGGACTAGCGTACAATGAGCAGTTCTTC.

The chain uses TRBV6-1 and TRBJ2-5, with 11 bases identical to TRBD1. The J segment lost 5 bases and the V segment lost 5 bases, leaving 10 bases of the junction unmatched. The CDR3 contains 16 residues. Looked up from germline, CDR1 is MNHNS and CDR2 is SASEGT. This CDR3 reads CASSQGQGAHLETQYF. The DNA of the CDR3 is TGTGCCAGCAGTCAAGGACAGGGGGCGCATCTCGAGACCCAGTACTTC.

The V and J genes are TRBV19 and TRBJ2-5; TRBD1 agrees at 7 bases. Unmatched junction bases numbered 1, after V lost 6 bases and J lost 0 bases. CDR1 and CDR2 (germline): LNHDA, SQIVND (reference sequence). The length of the CDR3 is 13 residues. The CDR3 DNA follows: TGTGCCAGTAGGGGACAGCACCAAGAGACCCAGTACTTC. The encoded protein is CASRGQHQETQYF.